This T cell receptor (beta chain) was captured by sequencing in a study of T cell responses to AZD1222 COVID-19 vaccine. Findings of the study overall: The study reported that nearly half of spike-specific TCRs target unmutated variant regions.

Libraries were prepared by immunoSEQ multiplex PCR; TCRdb keeps only in-frame clonotypes and omits some of them. The sample has about 120,000 clones; around 92% are singletons. Comment on this clone: Its antigen is not known.

CDR3 length equals 15 residues. J was trimmed by 2 bases and V by 7 bases; bases with no gene match: 7. Germline CDR1 SGHVS, CDR2 FQNEAQ. The source of this sequence is an adult who received the AZD1222 COVID-19 vaccine. The chain recombines TRBV7-8 with TRBJ2-3, with 9 bases matching TRBD1. The material was peripheral blood, obtained 28 days after the second AZD1222 dose. Here the CDR3 DNA reads TGTGCCAGCATCACGGGACAGGGTTTCACAGATACGCAGTATTTT. Protein sequence: CASITGQGFTDTQYF.